This T cell receptor (beta chain) comes out of a study of T cells in Graves' hyperthyroidism and ophthalmopathy. Study findings and constraints: Blood also carried most thyroid clonotypes expanded above 0.001.

Template material for amplifying TCR beta CDR3 regions consisted of RNA transcripts. First-round RT-PCR of the TCR CDR3 relied on the HTBI primer set. TCRdb used MiXCR to reprocess the multiplex PCR reads, holding one entry per CDR3 protein. The table has 550,000 to 800,000 distinct CDR3 sequences, roughly 15% seen once; the top ten hold approximately 8.4%. This clonotype was recorded many times. Antigen: not known. Graves' hyperthyroidism qualified as stable when ophthalmopathy did not progress within 18 months. The CDR3 totals 19 residues. From germline, CDR1 is MDHEN and CDR2 SYDVKM. Germline trimming cut 6 bases from V and 5 bases from J; bases unmatched to any gene: 23.

The chain is built from TRBV28 and TRBJ2-5, with 8 bases matching TRBD2. Sequencing was done on a sample of blood. The clonotype originates from a man between 18 and 29 years old with Graves' hyperthyroidism. The CDR3 loop reads CASSPKAGGAPPGLETQYF. As DNA, the CDR3 is TGTGCCAGCAGCCCCAAGGCGGGAGGTGCCCCGCCGGGCCTTGAGACCCAGTACTTC.